Below, 28 T cell receptor beta chains from the same sample are listed, as sequenced in a study of T cell responses to AZD1222 COVID-19 vaccine. The data were produced by immunoSEQ multiplex PCR, yet TCRdb's version contains in-frame clones alone and is incomplete. The sample records tens of thousands of clones, more than 85% being singletons. Sequenced here: peripheral blood, sampled 28 days after the second AZD1222 dose. Receptors were obtained from an adult who received the AZD1222 COVID-19 vaccine.

This chain joins TRBV7-9 and TRBJ1-1; TRBD1 aligns across 7 bases. From germline, CDR1 is SEHNR and CDR2 FQNEAQ (reference sequence). The CDR3 is 14 amino acids. The V gene end was trimmed by 1 base and the J gene end by 2 bases; junction bases not matched to a gene: 1. The DNA for the CDR3 is TGTGCCAGCAGCTTAGAGGGGGCTAACACTGAAGCTTTCTTT. It translates to CASSLEGANTEAFF.

The rearrangement joins TRBV7-3 to TRBJ2-1; the match to TRBD2 covers 9 bases. V gave up 3 bases and J gave up 2 bases; unmatched junction bases: 2. This CDR3 comprises 15 residues. Looked up from germline, CDR1 is SGHTA and CDR2 is FQGTGA. The CDR3 DNA is TGTGCCAGCAGCTTGCTAGCGGGGCCCTACAATGAGCAGTTCTTC. Translating gives CASSLLAGPYNEQFF.

V gene TRBV27 combines with J gene TRBJ2-3, with 13 positions matching TRBD2. The length of the CDR3 is 17 residues. The V and J ends lost 5 bases and 3 bases, in that order; junction bases with no gene match: 8. Germline loops: CDR1 MNHEY, CDR2 SMNVEV (reference sequence). CDR3 sequence: CASSLLGLAGSTDTQYF. The CDR3, as DNA: TGTGCCAGCAGTCTCCTGGGACTAGCGGGGAGTACAGATACGCAGTATTTT.

This clone showed up just a few times. The chain combines TRBV10-2 with TRBJ1-6, with D unclear. Trimming stripped 6 bases from V and 0 bases from J, with 9 bases between. The germline V gene has CDR1 WSHSY and CDR2 SAAADI. CDR3 length: 15 amino acids. CDR3 sequence (DNA): TGCGCCAGCAGGGAGGATAGCTCCTATAATTCACCCCTCCACTTT. It is translated as CASREDSSYNSPLHF.

The chain recombines TRBV27 with TRBJ1-2; perhaps TRBD1 as D (6 bases). Deletions cut 6 bases from V and 7 bases from J, with 21 bases between. The CDR3 spans 15 residues. The germline gives CDR1 MNHEY, CDR2 SMNVEV (reference sequence). CDR3 amino acids: CASRGSGDELGGYTF. The CDR3, as DNA: TGTGCCAGCAGGGGCTCAGGGGACGAACTAGGTGGCTACACCTTC.

The V call is TRBV14, the J call TRBJ2-3; 7 bases match TRBD1. CDR1 SGHDN and CDR2 FVKESK come from the germline V gene. The CDR3 totals 15 residues. With V trimmed by 5 bases and J by 3 bases, 8 bases remained unmatched. CDR3 nucleotides: TGTGCCAGCAGCTCCTCGACAGGGCTGACAGATACGCAGTATTTT. It is translated as CASSSSTGLTDTQYF.

The chain recombines TRBV3-1 (or the pseudogene TRBV3-2) with TRBJ1-5; 10 bases agree with TRBD1. The CDR3 extends over 14 amino acids. J gave up 7 bases and V 4 bases, and 4 bases lay outside the gene matches. CDR1 and CDR2 (germline): LGHDT, YNNKEL (reference sequence). The chain's CDR3 is CASSRTGGGQPQHF. DNA for the CDR3: TGTGCCAGCAGCCGGACAGGGGGGGGACAGCCCCAGCATTTT.

This sequence joins TRBV5-1 and TRBJ2-1; D is tentatively TRBD1 or TRBD2 (5 bases each). This CDR3 is 12 amino acids long. From germline, CDR1 is SGHRS and CDR2 YFSETQ. V lost 2 bases to trimming and J lost 13 bases, with 13 bases between them. The CDR3 loop is CASSFSPGPQFF. CDR3 in DNA: TGCGCCAGCAGCTTCTCACCGGGGCCCCAGTTCTTC.

This chain links TRBV10-3 with TRBJ2-1, with a weak D call TRBD1 (5 bases). The germline V gene has CDR1 ENHRY and CDR2 SYGVKD. The germline V and J ends were trimmed by 0 bases and 5 bases, with 5 bases remaining between them. There are 13 residues in the CDR3. Here the CDR3 reads CAISESRDNEQFF. CDR3 DNA sequence: TGTGCCATCAGTGAGTCCAGGGACAATGAGCAGTTCTTC.

V is TRBV7-6 and J is TRBJ2-1, with 8 bases fitting TRBD2. This CDR3 has 15 residues. The germline gives CDR1 SGHVS, CDR2 FNYEAQ. Trimming took 5 bases from V and 4 from J; bases not matched to a gene: 7. The CDR3 protein is CASSKSGGTYNEQFF. DNA for the CDR3: TGTGCCAGCAGCAAAAGCGGGGGAACTTACAATGAGCAGTTCTTC.

J is TRBJ1-1 and V is TRBV7-9, with 9 bases identical to TRBD1. Germline CDR1 is SEHNR and CDR2 is FQNEAQ (reference sequence). Trimming removed 5 bases from V and 3 bases from J; junction bases left unmatched: 19. CDR3 length equals 19 residues. DNA for the CDR3: TGTGCCAGCAGCGACGACAGGGGGGGACTATTGGGACCCCACACTGAAGCTTTCTTT. Translated: CASSDDRGGLLGPHTEAFF.

This chain connects TRBV5-7 to TRBJ1-1; the D gene is possibly TRBD1 (6 bases). TRBV5-7 is sorted into the ORF group, with uncertain function. There are 13 residues in the CDR3. Trimming removed 2 bases at V and 6 bases at J, with 11 bases between. DNA for the CDR3: TGTGCCAGCAGCTTCGGGACATTTTCTGAAGCTTTCTTT. Residues: CASSFGTFSEAFF.

V is TRBV15 and J is TRBJ2-3; 10 bases are shared with TRBD2. This CDR3 region has 16 residues. Germline V gene data show CDR1 as LNHNV and CDR2 as YYDKDF (reference sequence). The V and J ends lost 1 base and 2 bases, in that order; junction bases with no gene match: 3. CDR3 DNA sequence: TGTGCCACCAGCAGAGGTCTAGCGGGGGACACAGATACGCAGTATTTT. Protein product: CATSRGLAGDTDTQYF.

This clone was seen a single time. The rearrangement joins TRBV11-1 to TRBJ2-1; 8 bases align to TRBD2. V was clipped by 5 bases and J by 7 bases; unmatched bases: 10. The CDR3 has 15 amino acids. Germline V gives CDR1 SGHAT, CDR2 FQDESV (reference sequence). The DNA for the CDR3 is TGTGCCAGCAGCCCCGGGGCGGGGGGAGGTAATGAGCAGTTCTTC. It codes for CASSPGAGGGNEQFF.

The V call is TRBV7-3, the J call TRBJ2-5; the D gene is possibly TRBD1 (8 bases). This CDR3 has 15 amino acids. CDR1 and CDR2 (germline): SGHTA, FQGTGA. Trimming shortened V by 0 bases and J by 12 bases, and 20 bases separated the two germline ends. Here the CDR3 reads CASSLTGTTGGVKYF. CDR3 nucleotides: TGTGCCAGCAGCTTAACCGGGACCACAGGGGGGGTGAAGTACTTC.

V and J are TRBV19 and TRBJ1-1; D possibly corresponds to TRBD1 (5 bases). Germline-derived CDR1 and CDR2 are LNHDA and SQIVND (reference sequence). With 7 bases removed from V and 6 bases from J, the gap between germline ends came to 21 bases. The CDR3 totals 15 residues. The CDR3 region has the DNA TGTGCCAGTACCACTTGGGGCCCAACCCCGGCTGAAGCTTTCTTT. Translation gives CASTTWGPTPAEAFF. Full variable domain (outside the CDR3, taken from reference TRBV19 and TRBJ1-1): DGGITQSPKYLFRKEGQNVTLSCEQNLNHDAMYWYRQDPGQGLRLIYYSQIVNDFQKGDIAEGYSVSREKKESFPLTVTSAQKNPTAFYLCASTTWGPTPAEAFFGQGTRLTVV.

V gene TRBV29-1 combines with J gene TRBJ1-1; no clear D. This CDR3 region has 11 residues. Trimming left V 2 bases short and J 5 bases short, with 6 bases between. CDR1 and CDR2 (germline): SQVTM, ANQGSEA. The CDR3 spells CSVESGTEAFF. CDR3 nucleotide sequence: TGCAGCGTTGAAAGTGGTACTGAAGCTTTCTTT. Full variable domain (missing parts from reference TRBV29-1 and TRBJ1-1): SAVISQKPSRDICQRGTSLTIQCQVDSQVTMMFWYRQQPGQSLTLIATANQGSEATYESGFVIDKFPISRPNLTFSTLTVSNMSPEDSSIYLCSVESGTEAFFGQGTRLTVV.

V and J are TRBV3-1 (or the pseudogene TRBV3-2) and TRBJ1-1, with D perhaps matching TRBD1 (6 bases). CDR3 length equals 12 residues. V lost 6 bases to trimming and J lost 10 bases, with 15 bases between them. The germline V gene has CDR1 LGHDT and CDR2 YNNKEL (reference sequence). CDR3 residues: CASSSVRGRAFF. The CDR3 DNA sequence: TGTGCCAGCAGTTCAGTGAGGGGGAGAGCTTTCTTT.

The chain recombines TRBV11-2 with TRBJ1-2; 9 bases line up with TRBD1. The CDR3 is made up of 13 amino acids. The V and J ends lost 5 bases and 12 bases, in that order; junction bases with no gene match: 10. Per the germline V gene, CDR1 is SGHAT and CDR2 is FQNNGV. CDR3 sequence (DNA): TGTGCCAGCAGCCCCTCCCCGACAGGGGGAAACACCTTC. The encoded protein is CASSPSPTGGNTF.

This sequence joins TRBV30 and TRBJ2-7; no definite D call. Germline V CDR1 and CDR2: GTSNPN, SVGIG (reference sequence). Trimming cost V 0 bases and J 2 bases, with 11 bases left between them. The CDR3 has 14 residues. The CDR3: CAWSVGDGPYEQYF. In DNA form, the CDR3 reads TGTGCCTGGAGTGTAGGAGACGGACCCTACGAGCAGTACTTC.

This clone was seen a few times. The CDR3 loop is CASSQGGLLEAFF. CDR3 bases: TGCGCCAGCAGTCAAGGAGGGCTGCTGGAAGCTTTCTTT. The V and J genes are TRBV23-1 and TRBJ1-1; D uncertain. TRBV23-1 falls under the ORF class, with uncertain function. The CDR3 has 13 residues. Trimming shortened V by 2 bases and J by 8 bases, and 12 bases separated the two germline ends.

V usage is TRBV29-1 and J usage is TRBJ1-1; 7 nucleotides agree with TRBD1. The CDR3 sequence is 13 residues long. From germline, CDR1 is SQVTM and CDR2 ANQGSEA. The V segment lost 7 bases and the J segment 2 bases; nucleotides outside the gene matches: 7. The CDR3 loop is CSGAQGSNTEAFF. The CDR3 bases are TGCAGCGGGGCACAGGGGAGCAACACTGAAGCTTTCTTT.

The chain has TRBV18 and TRBJ1-1, with D hard to call. CDR3 length: 13 amino acids. The ends were cut back, 4 bases at V and 1 base at J, with 7 bases in the middle. Per germline, CDR1 KGHSH and CDR2 LQKENI. The CDR3 DNA reads as TGTGCCAGCTCACGAGGGCGGAACACTGAAGCTTTCTTT. Its protein product is CASSRGRNTEAFF.

This chain links TRBV2 with TRBJ2-3; 16 nucleotides align to TRBD2. The CDR3 sequence is 17 residues long. V dropped 6 bases and J dropped 8; count of bases not matched to a gene: 11. Germline CDR1 and CDR2: SNHLY and FYNNEI. The CDR3 DNA follows: TGTGCCAGCAGAGCCACCGGGACTAGCGGGGGGGCGGGTACGCAGTATTTT. It yields the protein CASRATGTSGGAGTQYF.

This chain joins TRBV19 and TRBJ1-6; TRBD1 aligns across 7 bases. Trimming at V came to 6 bases and at J to 6 bases, leaving 5 bases not matched to a gene. The CDR3 consists of 14 residues. CDR1 is LNHDA, CDR2 SQIVND, per germline (reference sequence). The CDR3 reads CASSIRDSNSPLHF. The CDR3 nucleotides are TGTGCCAGTAGCATACGGGACAGTAATTCACCCCTCCACTTT.

J is TRBJ2-3 and V is TRBV2; a possible D gene is TRBD1 (6 bases). The CDR3 contains 15 residues. CDR1 and CDR2 from the germline V gene are SNHLY and FYNNEI. V lost 7 bases to trimming and J lost 2 bases, with 16 bases between them. The CDR3 region has the DNA TGTGCCAGCATGCGTGGGACACCCCCCACAGATACGCAGTATTTT. It translates to CASMRGTPPTDTQYF.

This chain connects TRBV10-1 to TRBJ2-7; no reliable D call. This CDR3 has 12 residues. The V end was cut by 7 bases, the J end by 7 bases, with 14 bases between. CDR1 and CDR2 from the germline V gene are WNHNN and SYGVQD (reference sequence). The CDR3 nucleotides are TGCGCCAGCATTCCGTGCTTGGAGGAGCAGTACTTC. Its translation is CASIPCLEEQYF.

This chain uses TRBV2 with TRBJ2-7; D perhaps matches TRBD1 (6 bases). The CDR3 totals 16 residues. From germline, CDR1 is SNHLY and CDR2 FYNNEI. V lost 3 bases to trimming and J lost 2 bases, with 17 bases between them. As DNA, the CDR3 is TGTGCCAGCAGTGACCCGTACCAGACAGGAACCTACGAGCAGTACTTC. As protein: CASSDPYQTGTYEQYF.